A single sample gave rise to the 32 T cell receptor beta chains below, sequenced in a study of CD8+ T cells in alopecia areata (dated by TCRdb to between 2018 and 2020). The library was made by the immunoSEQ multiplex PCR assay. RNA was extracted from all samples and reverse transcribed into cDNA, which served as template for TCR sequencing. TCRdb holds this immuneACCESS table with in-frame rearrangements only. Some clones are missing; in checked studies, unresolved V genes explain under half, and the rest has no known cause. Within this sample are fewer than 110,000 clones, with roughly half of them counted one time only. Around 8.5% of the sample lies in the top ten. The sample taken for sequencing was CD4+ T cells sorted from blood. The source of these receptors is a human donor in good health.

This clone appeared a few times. In nucleotides, the CDR3 is TGTGCCAGCAGTTTATCTCTACTAGCTAAAGAGACCCAGTACTTC. This encodes CASSLSLLAKETQYF. The chain combines TRBV27 with TRBJ2-5; perhaps TRBD2 as D (6 bases). Germline V gene data show CDR1 as MNHEY and CDR2 as SMNVEV (reference sequence). The V gene lost 0 bases and the J gene lost 3 bases, with 11 bases spanning the gap. The CDR3 is 15 residues long.

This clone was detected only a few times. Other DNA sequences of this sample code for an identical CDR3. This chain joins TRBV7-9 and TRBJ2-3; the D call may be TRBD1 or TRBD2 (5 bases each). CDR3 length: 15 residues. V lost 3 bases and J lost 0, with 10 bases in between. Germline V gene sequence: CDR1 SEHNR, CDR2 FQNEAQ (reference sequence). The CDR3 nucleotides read TGTGCCAGCAGCTTCGGGGCGGCTAGCACAGATACGCAGTATTTT. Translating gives CASSFGAASTDTQYF.

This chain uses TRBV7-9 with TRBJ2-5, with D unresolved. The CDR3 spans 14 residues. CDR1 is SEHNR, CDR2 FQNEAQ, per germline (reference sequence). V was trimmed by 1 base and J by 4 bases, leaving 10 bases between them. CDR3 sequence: CASSLGSLVETQYF. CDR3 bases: TGTGCCAGCAGCTTAGGCTCTTTAGTAGAGACCCAGTACTTC.

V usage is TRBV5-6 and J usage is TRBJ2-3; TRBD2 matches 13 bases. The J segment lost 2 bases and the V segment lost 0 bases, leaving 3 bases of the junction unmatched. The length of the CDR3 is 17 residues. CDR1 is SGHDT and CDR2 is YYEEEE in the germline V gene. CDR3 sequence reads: CASSLETSGGITDTQYF. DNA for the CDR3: TGTGCCAGCAGCTTGGAGACTAGCGGGGGGATCACAGATACGCAGTATTTT.

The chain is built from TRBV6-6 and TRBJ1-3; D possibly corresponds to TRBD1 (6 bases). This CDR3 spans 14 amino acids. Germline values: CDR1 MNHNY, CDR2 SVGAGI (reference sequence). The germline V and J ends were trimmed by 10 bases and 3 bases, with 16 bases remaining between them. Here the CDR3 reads CATLEGGRGNTIYF. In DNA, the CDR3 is TGTGCCACTCTCGAGGGGGGCCGTGGAAACACCATATATTTT.

The DNA of the CDR3 is TGCAGCGTTCGTGTTACAGGGGCCTATGGCTACACCTTC. It yields the protein CSVRVTGAYGYTF. This rearrangement joins TRBV29-1 to TRBJ1-2; TRBD1 aligns across 7 bases. V lost 5 bases, J lost 4 bases, and 7 bases stayed unmatched. CDR1 and CDR2 (germline): SQVTM, ANQGSEA. CDR3 length equals 13 residues.

For the CDR3, the DNA is TGTGCCAGCAGTTACAACCCAGGGAACACCGGGGAGCTGTTTTTT. Protein: CASSYNPGNTGELFF. The chain carries TRBV6-5 and TRBJ2-2, with D uncertain. Germline CDR1 is MNHEY and CDR2 is SVGAGI. V was trimmed by 2 bases and J by 1 base, leaving 8 bases between them. The CDR3 has 15 amino acids.

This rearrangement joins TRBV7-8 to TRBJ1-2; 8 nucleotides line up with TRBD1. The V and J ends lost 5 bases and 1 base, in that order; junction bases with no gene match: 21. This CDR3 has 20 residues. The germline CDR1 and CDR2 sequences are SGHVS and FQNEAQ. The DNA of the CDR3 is TGTGCCAGCAGCCCCATGATATTCTGGGACAGGAGAAGGGGTAACTATGGCTACACCTTC. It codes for CASSPMIFWDRRRGNYGYTF.

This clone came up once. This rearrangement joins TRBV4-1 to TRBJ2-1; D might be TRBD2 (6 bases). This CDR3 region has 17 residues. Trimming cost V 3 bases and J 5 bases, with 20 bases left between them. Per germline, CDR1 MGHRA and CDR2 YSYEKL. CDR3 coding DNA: TGCGCCAGCAGCCACACCTGGGGCGGGGTAATGAACAATGAGCAGTTCTTC. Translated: CASSHTWGGVMNNEQFF.

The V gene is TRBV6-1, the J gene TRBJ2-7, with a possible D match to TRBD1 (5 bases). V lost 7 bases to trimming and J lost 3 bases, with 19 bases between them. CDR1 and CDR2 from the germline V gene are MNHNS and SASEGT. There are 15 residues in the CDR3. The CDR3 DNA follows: TGTGCCAGCACCCAGTGGGGTGACAGTAACTACGAGCAGTACTTC. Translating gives CASTQWGDSNYEQYF.

The DNA for the CDR3 is TGTGCCAGCAGTTTCGTATTAGGTGGGACAGGGGCCAATGAGCAGTTCTTC. It specifies CASSFVLGGTGANEQFF. J is TRBJ2-1 and V is TRBV28; 10 bases align to TRBD1. CDR1 and CDR2 from the germline V gene are MDHEN and SYDVKM. The CDR3 has 17 amino acids. The J segment lost 6 bases and the V segment lost 3 bases, leaving 11 bases of the junction unmatched.

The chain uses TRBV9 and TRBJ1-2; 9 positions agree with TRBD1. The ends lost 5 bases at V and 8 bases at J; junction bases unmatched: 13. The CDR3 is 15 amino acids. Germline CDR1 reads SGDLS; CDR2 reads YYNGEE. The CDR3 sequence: CASSDTGTGTLGYTF. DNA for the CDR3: TGTGCCAGCAGTGATACCGGGACAGGGACTCTGGGCTACACCTTC.

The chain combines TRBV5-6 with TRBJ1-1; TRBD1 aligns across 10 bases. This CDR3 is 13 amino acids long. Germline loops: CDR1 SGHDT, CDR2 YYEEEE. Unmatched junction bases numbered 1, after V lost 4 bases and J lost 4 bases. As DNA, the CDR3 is TGTGCCAGCAGCGGGGACAGGGGCACTGAAGCTTTCTTT. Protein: CASSGDRGTEAFF.

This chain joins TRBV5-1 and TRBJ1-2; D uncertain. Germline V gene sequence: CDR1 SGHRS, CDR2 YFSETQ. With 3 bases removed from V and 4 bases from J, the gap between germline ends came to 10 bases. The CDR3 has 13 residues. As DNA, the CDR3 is TGCGCCAGCAGCTCCTCCGATATCTATGGCTACACCTTC. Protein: CASSSSDIYGYTF.

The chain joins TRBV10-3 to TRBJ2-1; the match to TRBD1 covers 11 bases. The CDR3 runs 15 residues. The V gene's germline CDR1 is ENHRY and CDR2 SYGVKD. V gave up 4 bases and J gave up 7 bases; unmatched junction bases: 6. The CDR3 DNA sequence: TGTGCCATCAGTGCCCTGGACAGGGGGCGAAATGAGCAGTTCTTC. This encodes CAISALDRGRNEQFF.

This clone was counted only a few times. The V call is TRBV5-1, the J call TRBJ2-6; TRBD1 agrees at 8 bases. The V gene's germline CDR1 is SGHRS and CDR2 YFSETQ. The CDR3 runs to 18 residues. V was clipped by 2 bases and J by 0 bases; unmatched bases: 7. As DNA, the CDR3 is TGCGCCAGCAGCTTCGCCGGACAGGGCTTCTCTGGGGCCAACGTCCTGACTTTC. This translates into CASSFAGQGFSGANVLTF.

CDR3 protein: CAMSGLISNYGYTF. The CDR3 nucleotides read TGCGCCATGTCAGGCCTCATTTCTAACTATGGCTACACCTTC. The rearrangement links TRBV23-1 to TRBJ1-2; unclear D gene. TRBV23-1 carries the ORF label, with uncertain function. The V and J ends lost 10 bases and 0 bases respectively, with 15 bases between them. The CDR3 loop spans 14 amino acids.

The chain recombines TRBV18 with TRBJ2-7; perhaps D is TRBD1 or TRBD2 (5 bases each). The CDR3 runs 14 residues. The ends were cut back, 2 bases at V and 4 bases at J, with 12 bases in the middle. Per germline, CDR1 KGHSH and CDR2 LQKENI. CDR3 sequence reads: CASSPSRGAYEQYF. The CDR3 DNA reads TGTGCCAGCTCACCATCAAGAGGGGCTTACGAGCAGTACTTC.

The CDR3 loop is CAWSGTLRNSPLHF. CDR3 coding DNA: TGTGCCTGGAGTGGGACCTTGCGTAATTCACCCCTCCACTTT. The rearrangement uses TRBV30 and TRBJ1-6; D remains ambiguous. Germline loops: CDR1 GTSNPN, CDR2 SVGIG (reference sequence). This CDR3 is built from 14 residues. V was pared by 1 base and J by 6 bases, with 10 bases between.

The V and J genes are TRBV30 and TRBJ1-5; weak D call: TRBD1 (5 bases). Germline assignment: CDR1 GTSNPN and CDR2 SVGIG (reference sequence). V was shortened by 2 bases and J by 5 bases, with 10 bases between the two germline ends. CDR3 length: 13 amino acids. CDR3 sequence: CAWSTTQDQPQHF. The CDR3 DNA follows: TGTGCCTGGAGTACGACACAGGATCAGCCCCAGCATTTT.

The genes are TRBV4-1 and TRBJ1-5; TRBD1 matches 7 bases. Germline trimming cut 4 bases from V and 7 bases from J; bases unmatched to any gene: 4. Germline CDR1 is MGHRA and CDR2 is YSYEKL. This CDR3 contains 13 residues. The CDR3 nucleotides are TGCGCCAGCAGCCGACAGGGATTGCAGCCCCAGCATTTT. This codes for CASSRQGLQPQHF.

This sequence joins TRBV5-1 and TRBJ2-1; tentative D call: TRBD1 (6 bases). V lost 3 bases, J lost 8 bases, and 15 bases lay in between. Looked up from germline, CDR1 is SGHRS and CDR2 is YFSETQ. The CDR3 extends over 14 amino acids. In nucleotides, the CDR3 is TGCGCCAGCAGCTCTGGGGTTGGGGGCGATGAGCAGTTCTTC. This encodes CASSSGVGGDEQFF.

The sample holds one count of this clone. CDR3 DNA sequence: TGTGCCTGGACTGGGGGAGATACGCAGTATTTT. It yields the protein CAWTGGDTQYF. This rearrangement joins TRBV30 to TRBJ2-3; the D gene could be TRBD1 or TRBD2 (5 bases each). From germline, CDR1 is GTSNPN and CDR2 SVGIG (reference sequence). The CDR3 is made up of 11 amino acids. V was shortened by 4 bases and J by 5 bases, with 7 bases between the two germline ends.

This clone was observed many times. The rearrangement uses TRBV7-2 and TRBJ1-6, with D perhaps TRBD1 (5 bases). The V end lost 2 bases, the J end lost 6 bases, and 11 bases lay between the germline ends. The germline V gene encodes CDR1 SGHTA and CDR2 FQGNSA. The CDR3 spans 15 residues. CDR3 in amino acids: CASSLSGGVNSPLHF. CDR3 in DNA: TGTGCCAGCAGCTTAAGCGGGGGAGTTAATTCACCCCTCCACTTT.

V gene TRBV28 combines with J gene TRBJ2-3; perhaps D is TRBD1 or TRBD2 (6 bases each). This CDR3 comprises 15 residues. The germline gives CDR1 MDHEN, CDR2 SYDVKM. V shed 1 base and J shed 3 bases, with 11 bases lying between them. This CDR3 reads CASSLSGGLTDTQYF. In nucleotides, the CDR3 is TGTGCCAGCAGTTTATCTGGGGGGCTGACAGATACGCAGTATTTT.

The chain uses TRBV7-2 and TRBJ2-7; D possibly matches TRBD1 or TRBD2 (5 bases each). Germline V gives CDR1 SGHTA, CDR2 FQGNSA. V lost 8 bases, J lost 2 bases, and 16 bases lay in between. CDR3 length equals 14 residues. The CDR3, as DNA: TGTGCCAGCCGAAAGGGGAGTAGCACCTACGAGCAGTACTTC. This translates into CASRKGSSTYEQYF.

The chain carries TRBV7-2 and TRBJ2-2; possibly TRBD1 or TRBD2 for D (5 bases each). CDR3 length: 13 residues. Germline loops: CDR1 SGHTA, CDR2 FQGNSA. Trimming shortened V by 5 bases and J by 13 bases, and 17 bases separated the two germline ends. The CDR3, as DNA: TGTGCCAGCAGCAATGGACCGGGACGAGGGCTGTTTTTT. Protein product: CASSNGPGRGLFF.

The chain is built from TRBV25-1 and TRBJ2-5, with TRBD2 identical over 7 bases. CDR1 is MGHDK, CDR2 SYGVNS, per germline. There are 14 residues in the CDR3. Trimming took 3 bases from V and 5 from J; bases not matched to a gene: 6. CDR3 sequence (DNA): TGTGCCAGCAGTGACCGGGGGAGGGTGGAGACCCAGTACTTC. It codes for CASSDRGRVETQYF.

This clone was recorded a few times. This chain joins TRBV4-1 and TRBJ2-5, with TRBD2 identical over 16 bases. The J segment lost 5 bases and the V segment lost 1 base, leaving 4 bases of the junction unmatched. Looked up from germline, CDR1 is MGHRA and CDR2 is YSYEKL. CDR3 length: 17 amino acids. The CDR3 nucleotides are TGCGCCAGCAGCCAAGGAGGGACTAGCGGGGGGGTGGAGACCCAGTACTTC. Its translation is CASSQGGTSGGVETQYF.

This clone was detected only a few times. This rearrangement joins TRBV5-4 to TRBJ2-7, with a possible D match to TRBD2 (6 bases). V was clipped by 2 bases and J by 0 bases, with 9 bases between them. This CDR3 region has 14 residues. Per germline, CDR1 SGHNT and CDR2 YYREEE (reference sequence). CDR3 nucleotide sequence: TGTGCCAGCAGCTTAGAGGGACTCTCCTACGAGCAGTACTTC. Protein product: CASSLEGLSYEQYF.

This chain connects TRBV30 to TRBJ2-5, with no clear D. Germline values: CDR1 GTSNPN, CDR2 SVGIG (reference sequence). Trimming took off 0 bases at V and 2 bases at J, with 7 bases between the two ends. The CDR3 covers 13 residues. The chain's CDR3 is CAWSVMGQETQYF. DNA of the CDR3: TGTGCCTGGAGTGTAATGGGTCAAGAGACCCAGTACTTC.

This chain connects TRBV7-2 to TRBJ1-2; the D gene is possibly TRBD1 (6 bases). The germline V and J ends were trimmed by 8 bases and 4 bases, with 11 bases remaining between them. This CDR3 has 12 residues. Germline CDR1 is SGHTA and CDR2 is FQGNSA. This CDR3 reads CASRDRSYGYTF. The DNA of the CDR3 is TGTGCCAGCCGAGACAGGTCCTATGGCTACACCTTC. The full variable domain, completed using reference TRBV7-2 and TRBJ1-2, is GAGVSQSPSNKVTEKGKDVELRCDPISGHTALYWYRQSLGQGLEFLIYFQGNSAPDKSGLPSDRFSAERTGGSVSTLTIQRTQQEDSAVYLCASRDRSYGYTFGSGTRLTVV.